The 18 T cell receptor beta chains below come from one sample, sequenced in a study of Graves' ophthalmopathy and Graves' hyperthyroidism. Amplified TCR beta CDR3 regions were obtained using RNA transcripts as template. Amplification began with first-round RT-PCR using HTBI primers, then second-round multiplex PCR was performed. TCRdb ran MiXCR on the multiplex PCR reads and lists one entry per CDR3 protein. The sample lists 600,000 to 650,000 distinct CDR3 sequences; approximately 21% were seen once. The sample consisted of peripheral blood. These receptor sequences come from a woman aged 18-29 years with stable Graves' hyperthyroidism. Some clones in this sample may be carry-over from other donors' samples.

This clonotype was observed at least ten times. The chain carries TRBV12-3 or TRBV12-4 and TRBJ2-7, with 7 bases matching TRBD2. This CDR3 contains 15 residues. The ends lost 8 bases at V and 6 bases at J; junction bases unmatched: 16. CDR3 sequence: CASAPDRGRAGEQYF. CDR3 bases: TGTGCCAGCGCCCCTGACCGAGGGAGGGCCGGCGAGCAGTACTTC.

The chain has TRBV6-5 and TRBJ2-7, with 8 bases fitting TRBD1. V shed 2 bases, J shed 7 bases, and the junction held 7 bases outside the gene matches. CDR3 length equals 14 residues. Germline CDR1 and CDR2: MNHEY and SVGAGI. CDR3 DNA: TGTGCCAGCAGTTACCCTGGCAGGGGGCGAGAGCAGTACTTC. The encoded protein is CASSYPGRGREQYF.

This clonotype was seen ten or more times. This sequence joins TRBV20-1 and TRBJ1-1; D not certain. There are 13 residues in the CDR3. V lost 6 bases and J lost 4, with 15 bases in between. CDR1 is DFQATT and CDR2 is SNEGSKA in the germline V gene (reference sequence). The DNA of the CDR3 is TGCAGTGCCAACAGACCAGGTATCACTGAAGCTTTCTTT. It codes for CSANRPGITEAFF.

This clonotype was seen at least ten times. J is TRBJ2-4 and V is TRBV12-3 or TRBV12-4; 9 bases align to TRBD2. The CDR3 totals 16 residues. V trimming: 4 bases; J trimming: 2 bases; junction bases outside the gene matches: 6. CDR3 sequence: CASSSGLAGSKNIQYF. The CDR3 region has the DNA TGTGCCAGCAGTTCGGGACTAGCTGGATCCAAAAACATTCAGTACTTC.

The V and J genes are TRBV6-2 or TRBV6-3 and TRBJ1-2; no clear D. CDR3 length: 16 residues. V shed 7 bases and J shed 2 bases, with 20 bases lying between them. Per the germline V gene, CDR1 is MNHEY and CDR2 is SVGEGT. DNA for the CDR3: TGTGCCAGCAACCTAGACCTCACAGACGACAACTATGGCTACACCTTC. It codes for CASNLDLTDDNYGYTF.

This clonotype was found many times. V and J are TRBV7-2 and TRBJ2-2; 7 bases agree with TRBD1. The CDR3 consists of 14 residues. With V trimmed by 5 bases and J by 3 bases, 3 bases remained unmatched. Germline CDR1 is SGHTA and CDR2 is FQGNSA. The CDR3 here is CASSTTGDTGELFF. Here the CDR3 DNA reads TGTGCCAGCAGCACCACAGGGGACACCGGGGAGCTGTTTTTT. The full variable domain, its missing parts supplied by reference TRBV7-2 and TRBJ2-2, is GAGVSQSPSNKVTEKGKDVELRCDPISGHTALYWYRQSLGQGLEFLIYFQGNSAPDKSGLPSDRFSAERTGGSVSTLTIQRTQQEDSAVYLCASSTTGDTGELFFGEGSRLTVL.

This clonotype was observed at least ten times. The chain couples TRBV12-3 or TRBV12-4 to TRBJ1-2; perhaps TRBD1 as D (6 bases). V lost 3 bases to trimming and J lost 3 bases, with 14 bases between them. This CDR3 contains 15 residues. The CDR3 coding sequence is TGTGCCAGCAGTTTGGGGGACACCGTACACTATGGCTACACCTTC. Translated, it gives CASSLGDTVHYGYTF.

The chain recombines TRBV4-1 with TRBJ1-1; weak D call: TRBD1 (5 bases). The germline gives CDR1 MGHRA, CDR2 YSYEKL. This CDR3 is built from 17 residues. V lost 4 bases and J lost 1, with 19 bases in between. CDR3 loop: CASSLYPLGGGNTEAFF. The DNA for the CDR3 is TGCGCCAGCAGCCTTTACCCTCTGGGGGGGGGGAACACTGAAGCTTTCTTT.

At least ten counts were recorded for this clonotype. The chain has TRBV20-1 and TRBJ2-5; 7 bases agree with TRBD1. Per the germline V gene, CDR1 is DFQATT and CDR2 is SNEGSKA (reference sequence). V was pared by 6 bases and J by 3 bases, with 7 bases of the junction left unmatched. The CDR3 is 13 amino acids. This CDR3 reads CSAGATGEETQYF. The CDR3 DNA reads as TGCAGTGCCGGGGCCACAGGGGAAGAGACCCAGTACTTC.

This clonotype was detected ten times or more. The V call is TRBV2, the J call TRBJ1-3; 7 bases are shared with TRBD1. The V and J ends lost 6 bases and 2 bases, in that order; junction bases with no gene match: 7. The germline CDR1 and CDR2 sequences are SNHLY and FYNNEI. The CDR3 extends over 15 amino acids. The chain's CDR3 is CASRSDRDPGNTIYF. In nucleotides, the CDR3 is TGTGCCAGCAGGAGCGACAGGGATCCTGGAAACACCATATATTTT.

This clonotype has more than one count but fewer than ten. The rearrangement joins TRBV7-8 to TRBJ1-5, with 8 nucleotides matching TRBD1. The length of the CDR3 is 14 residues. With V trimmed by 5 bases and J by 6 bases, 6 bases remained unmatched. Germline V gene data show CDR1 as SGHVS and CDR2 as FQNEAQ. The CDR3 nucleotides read TGTGCCAGCAGCGCACAGGGGGAGGGTCAGCCCCAGCATTTT. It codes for CASSAQGEGQPQHF.

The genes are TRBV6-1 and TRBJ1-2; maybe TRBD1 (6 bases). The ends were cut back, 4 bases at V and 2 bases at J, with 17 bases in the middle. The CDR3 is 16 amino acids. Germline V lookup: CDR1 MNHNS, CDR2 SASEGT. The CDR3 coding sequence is TGTGCCAGCAGTGCAAGCGAGGACAGACCAAACTATGGCTACACCTTC. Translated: CASSASEDRPNYGYTF.

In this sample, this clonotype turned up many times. The CDR3 DNA follows: TGCGCCAGCAGCTTGAACGCTCGGACTGAAGCTTTCTTT. Its translation is CASSLNARTEAFF. The rearrangement joins TRBV5-1 to TRBJ1-1; D not certain. The germline V gene encodes CDR1 SGHRS and CDR2 YFSETQ. Trimming shortened V by 1 base and J by 5 bases, and 9 bases separated the two germline ends. CDR3 length equals 13 residues.

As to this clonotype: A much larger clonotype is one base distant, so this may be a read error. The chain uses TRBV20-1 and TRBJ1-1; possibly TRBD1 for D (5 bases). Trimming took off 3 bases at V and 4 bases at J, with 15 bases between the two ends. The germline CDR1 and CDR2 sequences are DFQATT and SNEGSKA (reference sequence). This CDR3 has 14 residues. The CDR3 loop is CSASSTDRGTEAFF. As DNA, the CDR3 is TGCAGTGCTAGTAGTACCGACAGAGGCACTGAAGCTTTCTTT.

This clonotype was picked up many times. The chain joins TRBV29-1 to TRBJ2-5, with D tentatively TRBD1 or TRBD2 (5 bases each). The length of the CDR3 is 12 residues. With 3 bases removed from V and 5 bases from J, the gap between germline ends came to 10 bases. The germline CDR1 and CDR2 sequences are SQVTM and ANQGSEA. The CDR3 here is CSVDGRDETQYF. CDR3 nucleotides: TGCAGCGTTGATGGCAGGGACGAGACCCAGTACTTC.

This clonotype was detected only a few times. CDR3 in DNA: TGCAGTGCTCACCGGGACTACCACTCTGGGGCCAACGTCCTGACTTTC. Translated, it gives CSAHRDYHSGANVLTF. The V and J genes are TRBV20-1 and TRBJ2-6; 7 nucleotides match TRBD2. Losses at the gene ends were 5 bases for V and 0 bases for J; bases not matched to a gene: 7. Germline CDR1 is DFQATT and CDR2 is SNEGSKA (reference sequence). The CDR3 runs to 16 residues.

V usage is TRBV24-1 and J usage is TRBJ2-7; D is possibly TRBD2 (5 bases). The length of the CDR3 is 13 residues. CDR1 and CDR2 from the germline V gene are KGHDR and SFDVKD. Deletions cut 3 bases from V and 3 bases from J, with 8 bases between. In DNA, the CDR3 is TGTGCCACCAGTGATAGCGGTCACTACGAGCAGTACTTC. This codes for CATSDSGHYEQYF.

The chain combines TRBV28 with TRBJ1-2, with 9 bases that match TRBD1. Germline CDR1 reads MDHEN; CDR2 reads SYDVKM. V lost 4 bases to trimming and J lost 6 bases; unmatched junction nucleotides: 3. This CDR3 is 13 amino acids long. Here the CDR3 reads CASSSGTGNGYTF. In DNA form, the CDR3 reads TGTGCCAGCAGTTCCGGGACAGGGAATGGCTACACCTTC.